The rows below give T cell receptor beta chains drawn from one sample of a study of blood T cell repertoires in COVID-19. Produced via immunoSEQ multiplex PCR; TCRdb's table is partial and in-frame only. The sample contains 55,000 to 75,000 clones, around 81% of which appear only once. Sequencing input: peripheral blood. The receptors shown here come from a man older than 75 with COVID-19, enrolled during active disease. Each CDR3 is given with its conserved first and last residue. A D gene is named only where the DNA matches it firmly. Clone size is shown for a subset of rows, as once, few, many or a class of expanded clone.

J gene	D gene	V gene	clone size	CDR3 protein	CDR3 DNA
TRBJ2-2	TRBD1	TRBV7-2	.	CASSPTDQGARTGELFF	TGTGCCAGCAGCCCCACAGACCAGGGGGCTAGGACCGGGGAGCTGTTTTTT
TRBJ2-2	TRBD2	TRBV18	.	CASSPGLAGGISTGELFF	TGTGCCAGCTCACCGGGACTAGCGGGAGGCATAAGCACCGGGGAGCTGTTTTTT
TRBJ1-2	.	TRBV7-3	.	CASSLKANYGYTF	TGTGCCAGCAGCTTAAAAGCCAACTATGGCTACACCTTC
TRBJ1-3	.	TRBV6-5	.	CASSTTSGNTIYF	TGTGCCAGCAGTACAACCTCTGGAAACACCATATATTTT
TRBJ1-2	TRBD1	TRBV7-8	.	CASSLAIGQGNGYTF	TGTGCCAGCAGCTTAGCTATCGGACAGGGCAATGGCTACACCTTC
TRBJ1-2	TRBD1	TRBV25-1	.	CASSAGTGGYGYTF	TGTGCCAGCAGCGCGGGGACAGGGGGATATGGCTACACCTTC
TRBJ1-5	.	TRBV6-2/TRBV6-3	.	CASSYATGYSNQPQHF	TGTGCCAGCAGTTACGCGACGGGTTATAGCAATCAGCCCCAGCATTTT
TRBJ1-4	.	TRBV15	few	CATSREIKILGEKLFF	TGTGCCACCAGCAGGGAGATCAAGATACTCGGGGAAAAACTGTTTTTT
TRBJ2-3	TRBD1	TRBV12-3/TRBV12-4	.	CASRGQGTDTQYF	TGTGCCAGCAGAGGACAGGGCACAGATACGCAGTATTTT
TRBJ2-1	TRBD2	TRBV5-1	few	CASSLRQRGSYNEQFF	TGCGCCAGCAGCTTAAGGCAGCGGGGGTCCTACAATGAGCAGTTCTTC
TRBJ1-4	.	TRBV5-1	.	CASSSGDLLEGEKLFF	TGCGCCAGCAGCTCTGGGGACTTACTCGAGGGTGAAAAACTGTTTTTT
TRBJ2-3	.	TRBV9	.	CASSVVRGLATDTQYF	TGTGCCAGCAGCGTTGTCCGGGGATTAGCCACAGATACGCAGTATTTT
TRBJ1-6	.	TRBV7-3	.	CASSLTGGYNSPLHF	TGTGCCAGCAGCTTAACAGGGGGCTATAATTCACCCCTCCACTTT
TRBJ1-1	.	TRBV12-3/TRBV12-4	.	CASSLWGGTEAFF	TGTGCCAGCAGTTTATGGGGGGGCACTGAAGCTTTCTTT
TRBJ1-1	.	TRBV14	.	CASSHLLGGPVVMITEAFF	TGTGCCAGCAGCCATTTGCTGGGGGGGCCAGTGGTAATGATCACTGAAGCTTTCTTT
TRBJ2-3	.	TRBV5-1	.	CASSLSGYADTQYF	TGCGCCAGCAGCTTGTCAGGGTACGCAGATACGCAGTATTTT
TRBJ1-2	.	TRBV5-1	.	CASTPAGNYGYTF	TGCGCCAGCACCCCGGCGGGGAACTATGGCTACACCTTC
TRBJ1-2	.	TRBV7-2	.	CASSLGRGYGYTF	TGTGCCAGCAGCTTAGGTCGGGGTTATGGCTACACCTTC
TRBJ1-1	.	TRBV7-2	.	CASRRGGIANTEAFF	TGTGCCAGCAGAAGGGGGGGGATAGCGAACACTGAAGCTTTCTTT
TRBJ2-3	TRBD2	TRBV19	.	CASSGGRADTQYF	TGTGCCAGTAGTGGGGGGAGGGCAGATACGCAGTATTTT
TRBJ1-2	.	TRBV29-1	once	CSVEEAGRRSYGYTF	TGCAGCGTTGAAGAAGCGGGGAGGAGATCCTATGGCTACACCTTC
TRBJ1-1	.	TRBV18	few	CASSPSGGVGAFF	TGTGCCAGCTCACCTTCCGGGGGAGTTGGGGCTTTCTTT
TRBJ2-6	.	TRBV7-3	.	CASSLRGANVLTF	TGTGCCAGCAGCCTCCGGGGGGCCAACGTCCTGACTTTC
TRBJ1-4	.	TRBV6-5	few	CASSYGDWRQEKLFF	TGTGCCAGCAGTTACGGGGACTGGCGGCAGGAAAAACTGTTTTTT
TRBJ1-6	TRBD1	TRBV9	.	CASSADRVENSPLHF	TGTGCCAGCAGCGCCGACAGGGTGGAGAATTCACCCCTCCACTTT
TRBJ2-1	TRBD2	TRBV10-1	.	CASSPTSGGTYNEQFF	TGCGCCAGCAGTCCTACTAGCGGGGGTACCTACAATGAGCAGTTCTTC
TRBJ1-2	TRBD1	TRBV27	.	CASSHGQGGYTF	TGTGCCAGCAGTCACGGACAGGGAGGCTACACCTTC
TRBJ1-3	.	TRBV25-1	few	CASAPGTNRNTIYF	TGTGCCAGCGCCCCGGGTACAAACAGAAACACCATATATTTT
TRBJ1-2	TRBD1	TRBV28	.	CAGGGDRGSYGYTF	TGTGCCGGAGGAGGGGACAGGGGATCCTATGGCTACACCTTC
TRBJ1-4	.	TRBV7-2	.	CASSLTATNEKLFF	TGTGCCAGCAGCTTGACAGCAACTAATGAAAAACTGTTTTTT
TRBJ1-2	.	TRBV24-1	.	CATSDLDIDYGYTF	TGTGCCACCAGTGATTTGGACATAGACTATGGCTACACCTTC
TRBJ1-5	.	TRBV7-2	.	CASSLADSSNQPQHF	TGTGCCAGCAGCTTAGCCGACAGCAGCAATCAGCCCCAGCATTTT
TRBJ2-1	.	TRBV2	.	CASATSSYNEQFF	TGTGCCAGCGCCACGAGCTCCTACAATGAGCAGTTCTTC
TRBJ1-3	.	TRBV5-4	once	CASSGKAGTNTIYF	TGTGCCAGCAGCGGCAAGGCGGGAACAAACACCATATATTTT
TRBJ1-2	TRBD1	TRBV7-2	once	CASSFRTGGAYGYTF	TGTGCCAGCAGCTTCCGAACAGGGGGCGCGTATGGCTACACCTTC
TRBJ1-1	.	TRBV6-2/TRBV6-3	.	CASSYKGGLWTTEAFF	TGTGCCAGCAGTTACAAAGGAGGCCTCTGGACCACTGAAGCTTTCTTT
TRBJ1-2	TRBD1	TRBV2	.	CATQKDRAYGYTF	TGTGCCACTCAGAAGGACAGGGCCTATGGCTACACCTTC
TRBJ2-5	TRBD1	TRBV5-6	.	CASSGDRGLGETQYF	TGTGCCAGCAGTGGGGACAGGGGACTGGGAGAGACCCAGTACTTC
TRBJ1-1	.	TRBV27	.	CASSLRGGGTEAFF	TGTGCCAGCAGTTTACGGGGAGGAGGCACTGAAGCTTTCTTT
TRBJ1-1	TRBD1	TRBV7-2	.	CASSLASRDRGPTNTEAFF	TGTGCCAGCAGCTTAGCGTCTCGGGACAGGGGGCCTACGAACACTGAAGCTTTCTTT
TRBJ2-5	.	TRBV19	.	CASSRAGPQETQYF	TGTGCCAGTAGTCGGGCAGGGCCACAGGAGACCCAGTACTTC
TRBJ1-1	TRBD1	TRBV7-9	.	CASSPGQGRDTEAFF	TGTGCCAGCAGCCCCGGACAGGGGAGGGACACTGAAGCTTTCTTT
TRBJ2-3	.	TRBV6-5	once	CASKRAGDTDTQYF	TGTGCCAGCAAGCGAGCGGGCGACACAGATACGCAGTATTTT
TRBJ1-2	TRBD1	TRBV5-6	once	CASSLGTGGAYYGYTF	TGTGCCAGCAGCTTGGGGACAGGGGGCGCCTACTATGGCTACACCTTC
TRBJ2-1	TRBD1	TRBV27	.	CASSVQGGNEQFF	TGTGCCAGCAGTGTACAGGGGGGCAATGAGCAGTTCTTC